A single sample gave rise to the 10 T cell receptor beta chains below, sequenced in a study of T-cell memory formation after mild COVID-19. TCRdb recomputed calls from the 5' RACE reads with MiXCR, one row per CDR3 protein. The sample lists 350,000 to 500,000 distinct CDR3 sequences; under 20% were seen once. Sequencing was carried out using PBMCs or a T cell subset sorted from them (not recorded which). The receptor source for this set is a man between 18 and 29 years old who had mild COVID-19 (a few samples of this study predate the infection). Cell type and time point are not known.

Comments on this clonotype: This is likely an artifact of a read error, given a far larger clone one base away. V and J are TRBV7-9 and TRBJ1-1, with TRBD1 as a possible D gene (5 bases). CDR3 size: 12 residues. V was cut by 5 bases and J by 3 bases, with 7 bases left in between. Germline V gene sequence: CDR1 SEHNR, CDR2 FQNEAQ (reference sequence). CDR3 bases: TGTGCCAGCAGCCGGGGGTACACTGAAGCTTTCTTT. Translated: CASSRGYTEAFF. The entire variable domain, with the rest obtained from reference TRBV7-9 and TRBJ1-1, is as follows: DTGVSQNPRHKITKRGQNVTFRCDPISEHNRLYWYRQTLGQGPEFLTYFQNEAQLEKSRLLSDRFSAERPKGSFSTLEIQRTEQGDSAMYLCASSRGYTEAFFGQGTRLTVV.

This clonotype was recorded many times. In DNA form, the CDR3 reads TGCAGCGTTGAAGGGGGCACCGGGGAGCTGTTTTTT. Protein product: CSVEGGTGELFF. The J gene is TRBJ2-2, the V gene TRBV29-1, with D unclear. The CDR3 sequence is 12 residues long. The germline CDR1 and CDR2 sequences are SQVTM and ANQGSEA. Trimming took 1 base from V and 4 from J, leaving 4 bases between them.

This clonotype was counted a single time. The J gene is TRBJ2-3, the V gene TRBV6-1, with D tentatively TRBD1 (5 bases). This CDR3 region has 13 residues. V was trimmed by 6 bases and J by 1 base, leaving 8 bases between them. Germline V CDR1 and CDR2: MNHNS, SASEGT. CDR3 sequence: CASRGRGTDTQYF. The DNA of the CDR3 is TGTGCCAGCAGGGGCAGGGGCACAGATACGCAGTATTTT.

This chain uses TRBV4-2 with TRBJ2-7; D possibly corresponds to TRBD1 (6 bases). CDR3 length equals 15 residues. The ends were cut back, 0 bases at V and 3 bases at J, with 12 bases in the middle. CDR1 is LGHNA, CDR2 YNFKEQ, per germline. CDR3 sequence reads: CASSQDLGQDYEQYF. DNA for the CDR3: TGTGCCAGCAGCCAAGATCTGGGACAAGACTACGAGCAGTACTTC.

V gene TRBV29-1 combines with J gene TRBJ2-1; possibly TRBD2 for D (6 bases). The length of the CDR3 is 11 residues. Germline V CDR1 and CDR2: SQVTM, ANQGSEA. Between the trimmed V and J ends, which lost 7 bases and 8 bases, there was a span of 12 bases. CDR3 DNA sequence: TGCAGCGCCCTGTGGGGGGATGAGCAGTTCTTC. Encoded protein: CSALWGDEQFF.

This chain links TRBV7-9 with TRBJ2-2, with TRBD1 as a possible D gene (6 bases). From germline, CDR1 is SEHNR and CDR2 FQNEAQ (reference sequence). V lost 0 bases, J lost 0 bases, and 20 bases lay in between. CDR3 length equals 20 residues. The CDR3 nucleotides read TGTGCCAGCAGCTTAGCGCGGGCAGGGGAGTTGTCTGCGAACACCGGGGAGCTGTTTTTT. It codes for CASSLARAGELSANTGELFF.

The chain has TRBV3-1 and TRBJ2-3; D uncertain. The CDR3 is 14 amino acids. Germline loops: CDR1 LGHDT, CDR2 YNNKEL (reference sequence). V was clipped by 1 base and J by 4 bases, with 9 bases between them. CDR3 coding DNA: TGTGCCAGCAGCCAAGGGGTAATGTCAGATACGCAGTATTTT. As protein: CASSQGVMSDTQYF.

This clonotype was seen only a few times. The chain carries TRBV4-2 and TRBJ2-1, with D possibly being TRBD1 (6 bases). This CDR3 spans 13 amino acids. Germline V gene data show CDR1 as LGHNA and CDR2 as YNFKEQ. V lost 3 bases and J lost 6, with 9 bases in between. As DNA, the CDR3 is TGTGCCAGCAGCCAGATACAGGGCAATGAGCAGTTCTTC. Translating it yields CASSQIQGNEQFF.

The genes are TRBV20-1 and TRBJ2-2, with D perhaps matching TRBD1 (5 bases). V gave up 1 base and J gave up 5 bases, with 8 bases separating them. The CDR3 has 13 amino acids. CDR1 is DFQATT and CDR2 is SNEGSKA in the germline V gene (reference sequence). The DNA for the CDR3 is TGCAGTGCTAGAGGACAGTTGACCGGGGAGCTGTTTTTT. Translating it yields CSARGQLTGELFF.

V gene TRBV12-3 or TRBV12-4 combines with J gene TRBJ2-7, with 10 positions matching TRBD1. Trimming cost V 5 bases and J 7 bases; bases outside gene matches: 8. CDR3 length: 14 residues. The CDR3: CASSLGTGAREQYF. CDR3 nucleotides: TGTGCCAGCAGTCTAGGGACAGGGGCTCGGGAGCAGTACTTC.